This entry lists 23 T cell receptor beta chains sequenced from one sample in a study of blood T cell repertoires in COVID-19. Assay used: immunoSEQ multiplex PCR; TCRdb lists only in-frame clones, some missing. The table lists 250,000 to 300,000 clones, about 88% of them singletons. The sample consisted of peripheral blood. Every receptor here comes from a young man with active or convalescent COVID-19.

The genes are TRBV5-6 and TRBJ2-7, with D unclear. V lost 1 base and J lost 6, with 8 bases in between. Germline V lookup: CDR1 SGHDT, CDR2 YYEEEE. CDR3 size: 12 residues. Here the CDR3 DNA reads TGTGCCAGCAGCTTGATGACAAGCGAGCAGTACTTC. Translated: CASSLMTSEQYF.

This chain uses TRBV4-1 with TRBJ1-5; 9 bases map to TRBD1. The junction had 6 bases not matched to a gene; V was cut back by 1 base and J by 2 bases. Per the germline V gene, CDR1 is MGHRA and CDR2 is YSYEKL. There are 17 residues in the CDR3. The CDR3: CASSQVTGQGRNQPQHF. The CDR3 nucleotides read TGCGCCAGCAGCCAAGTTACGGGACAGGGCCGCAATCAGCCCCAGCATTTT.

The chain has TRBV28 and TRBJ2-2, with 10 bases aligning to TRBD2. Germline V gene sequence: CDR1 MDHEN, CDR2 SYDVKM. Trimming removed 7 bases from V and 4 bases from J; junction bases left unmatched: 6. The CDR3 is made up of 15 amino acids. Written as DNA, the CDR3 is TGTGCCAGCACCGCTAGCGGGAGCGGCACCGGGGAGCTGTTTTTT. Translating it yields CASTASGSGTGELFF.

The chain joins TRBV28 to TRBJ1-6; 9 nucleotides align to TRBD1. Trimming removed 4 bases from V and 7 bases from J; junction bases left unmatched: 17. Germline V gives CDR1 MDHEN, CDR2 SYDVKM. The CDR3 covers 19 residues. CDR3 in amino acids: CASSSPKLVGTGKNSPLHF. Written as DNA, the CDR3 is TGTGCCAGCAGTTCCCCCAAATTGGTTGGGACAGGGAAGAATTCACCCCTCCACTTT.

The V and J genes are TRBV5-1 and TRBJ1-1, with TRBD1 matching over 8 bases. CDR1 SGHRS and CDR2 YFSETQ come from the germline V gene. There are 14 residues in the CDR3. V was clipped by 5 bases and J by 1 base; unmatched bases: 4. The CDR3 DNA reads TGCGCCAGCAGTGGACAGGGTGCGAACACTGAAGCTTTCTTT. It encodes CASSGQGANTEAFF.

This clone was picked up many times. The gene calls are TRBV7-9 and TRBJ2-1, with 10 bases fitting TRBD1. The germline V gene has CDR1 SEHNR and CDR2 FQNEAQ (reference sequence). This CDR3 is 12 amino acids long. J was trimmed by 15 bases and V by 5 bases; bases with no gene match: 7. For the CDR3, the DNA is TGTGCCAGCAGCACTAAGACAGGGGGCGGGTTCTTC. Translating gives CASSTKTGGGFF.

This chain uses TRBV19 with TRBJ2-3, with 12 bases identical to TRBD2. This CDR3 has 15 amino acids. V shed 6 bases, J shed 6 bases, and the junction held 7 bases outside the gene matches. The V gene's germline CDR1 is LNHDA and CDR2 SQIVND (reference sequence). The CDR3 DNA sequence: TGTGCCAGTAGGCGACTAGCGGGGGCCCGGGATACGCAGTATTTT. Amino acid sequence: CASRRLAGARDTQYF.

The V gene is TRBV28, the J gene TRBJ1-5; no definite D call. V gave up 1 base and J gave up 9 bases, with 13 bases separating them. Germline CDR1 reads MDHEN; CDR2 reads SYDVKM. The CDR3 contains 14 residues. The CDR3 protein is CASSLFPGKGPQHF. The CDR3 coding sequence is TGTGCCAGCAGTTTATTTCCGGGGAAGGGGCCCCAGCATTTT. Full variable domain (remainder filled in from reference TRBV28 and TRBJ1-5): DVKVTQSSRYLVKRTGEKVFLECVQDMDHENMFWYRQDPGLGLRLIYFSYDVKMKEKGDIPEGYSVSREKKERFSLILESASTNQTSMYLCASSLFPGKGPQHFGDGTRLSIL.

The V and J genes are TRBV11-2 and TRBJ1-1; maybe TRBD1 (5 bases). This CDR3 region has 16 residues. Germline-derived CDR1 and CDR2 are SGHAT and FQNNGV. With 1 base removed from V and 1 base from J, the gap between germline ends came to 13 bases. CDR3 DNA: TGTGCCAGCAGCTTAGCTGGACAATCTTCGAACACTGAAGCTTTCTTT. Translation: CASSLAGQSSNTEAFF. Based on the CDR3 plus reference TRBV11-2 and TRBJ1-1, the full variable domain is EAGVAQSPRYKIIEKRQSVAFWCNPISGHATLYWYQQILGQGPKLLIQFQNNGVVDDSQLPKDRFSAERLKGVDSTLKIQPAKLEDSAVYLCASSLAGQSSNTEAFFGQGTRLTVV.

The chain is built from TRBV19 and TRBJ2-3; D gene unclear. Deletions cut 6 bases from V and 0 bases from J, with 7 bases between. This CDR3 is built from 13 residues. Germline CDR1 and CDR2: LNHDA and SQIVND (reference sequence). CDR3 bases: TGTGCCAGTAGAGTCAGGAGCACAGATACGCAGTATTTT. This codes for CASRVRSTDTQYF.

This chain links TRBV11-3 with TRBJ2-3, with D possibly being TRBD2 (6 bases). Trimming cost V 5 bases and J 1 base, with 10 bases left between them. The CDR3 sequence is 14 residues long. Germline V gene sequence: CDR1 SGHNT, CDR2 YENEEA. The CDR3 nucleotides read TGTGCCAGCAGCCTGGGGGAGGGCACAGATACGCAGTATTTT. Encoded protein: CASSLGEGTDTQYF.

The chain carries TRBV19 and TRBJ1-4, with 8 positions matching TRBD1. The J segment lost 6 bases and the V segment lost 4 bases, leaving 7 bases of the junction unmatched. Germline V gives CDR1 LNHDA, CDR2 SQIVND (reference sequence). The CDR3 totals 15 residues. The CDR3 bases are TGTGCCAGTAGTAGACCGGGACAGGATTATGAAAAACTGTTTTTT. This translates into CASSRPGQDYEKLFF.

The chain recombines TRBV25-1 with TRBJ1-2; 7 bases line up with TRBD1. Germline CDR1 reads MGHDK; CDR2 reads SYGVNS. Trimming removed 5 bases from V and 8 bases from J; junction bases left unmatched: 17. This CDR3 comprises 16 residues. CDR3 sequence (DNA): TGTGCCAGCAGTCGATCTTCTAAGGGGGCAGGCGGAGGCTACACCTTC. Amino acids: CASSRSSKGAGGGYTF.

This rearrangement joins TRBV10-2 to TRBJ1-2; no firm D call. Germline CDR1 and CDR2: WSHSY and SAAADI. V was cut by 3 bases and J by 8 bases, with 13 bases left in between. The CDR3 contains 13 residues. CDR3 nucleotides: TGCGCCAGCAGTGAATGGCGGGGTGGCGGCTACACCTTC. Encoded protein: CASSEWRGGGYTF.

The rearrangement joins TRBV7-2 to TRBJ2-7; 7 bases align to TRBD1. V shed 5 bases and J 1 base; nucleotides not matched to a gene: 5. CDR1 and CDR2 (germline): SGHTA, FQGNSA. The CDR3 totals 14 residues. CDR3 loop: CASSTMGQSYEQYF. Here the CDR3 DNA reads TGTGCCAGCAGCACAATGGGACAGTCCTACGAGCAGTACTTC.

The gene calls are TRBV4-2 and TRBJ2-7; TRBD2 might be the D (6 bases). The V end was cut by 2 bases, the J end by 2 bases, with 19 bases between. Germline V CDR1 and CDR2: LGHNA, YNFKEQ. The CDR3 is 17 residues long. For the CDR3, the DNA is TGTGCCAGCAGCCAAAGGGTAAACGGGGACTTAGCCTACGAGCAGTACTTC. This encodes CASSQRVNGDLAYEQYF.

This clone was detected once. The rearrangement links TRBV30 to TRBJ1-6; 8 nucleotides agree with TRBD1. V shed 0 bases and J 7 bases; nucleotides not matched to a gene: 5. The CDR3 loop spans 15 amino acids. Germline CDR1 and CDR2: GTSNPN and SVGIG (reference sequence). The DNA for the CDR3 is TGTGCCTGGAGTGTCCCAGGGGGCGAGAATTCACCCCTCCACTTT. Translation: CAWSVPGGENSPLHF.

The rearrangement links TRBV6-6 to TRBJ2-6, with 7 bases identical to TRBD2. With 6 bases clipped from V and 0 bases from J, the junction kept 2 bases outside the gene matches. CDR3 length: 15 residues. CDR1 and CDR2 (germline): MNHNY, SVGAGI (reference sequence). The CDR3 bases are TGTGCCAGCAGCCCGGGAGGCTCTGGGGCCAACGTCCTGACTTTC. It is translated as CASSPGGSGANVLTF.

This clone showed up just a few times. The chain couples TRBV9 to TRBJ2-2; D is uncertain. The V end was cut by 0 bases, the J end by 9 bases, with 9 bases between. The V gene's germline CDR1 is SGDLS and CDR2 YYNGEE. The CDR3 consists of 13 residues. The CDR3 protein is CASSVGGSRELFF. The CDR3 nucleotides read TGTGCCAGCAGCGTAGGAGGCTCACGGGAGCTGTTTTTT.

The chain links TRBV13 to TRBJ2-7; 9 bases fit TRBD2. The CDR3 is made up of 15 amino acids. Germline trimming cut 3 bases from V and 2 bases from J; bases unmatched to any gene: 5. Germline lookup yields CDR1 PRHDT and CDR2 FYEKMQ (reference sequence). The chain's CDR3 is CASSLASGNTYEQYF. DNA of the CDR3: TGTGCCAGCAGCTTGGCTAGCGGGAACACCTACGAGCAGTACTTC. Using reference TRBV13 and TRBJ2-7 for the parts outside the CDR3, the full variable domain is AAGVIQSPRHLIKEKRETATLKCYPIPRHDTVYWYQQGPGQDPQFLISFYEKMQSDKGSIPDRFSAQQFSDYHSELNMSSLELGDSALYFCASSLASGNTYEQYFGPGTRLTVT.

The chain uses TRBV6-5 and TRBJ1-2; D remains unclear. V was trimmed by 7 bases and J by 7 bases, leaving 13 bases between them. The CDR3 spans 12 residues. The germline V gene has CDR1 MNHEY and CDR2 SVGAGI. This chain's CDR3 is CASTERGIGYTF. The CDR3 DNA reads TGTGCCAGCACCGAACGGGGAATTGGCTACACCTTC.

The chain is built from TRBV10-3 and TRBJ1-3; 9 bases line up with TRBD1. From germline, CDR1 is ENHRY and CDR2 SYGVKD. The CDR3 is made up of 13 amino acids. After removal of 10 bases from V and 5 bases from J, the junction contained 6 bases not matched to a gene. CDR3 nucleotide sequence: TGTGCCACGGGACAGGGACAGAGAAACACCATATATTTT. Protein sequence: CATGQGQRNTIYF.

V and J are TRBV11-3 and TRBJ2-2; 8 nucleotides line up with TRBD2. This CDR3 spans 16 amino acids. Per germline, CDR1 SGHNT and CDR2 YENEEA. The J segment lost 0 bases and the V segment lost 1 base, leaving 1 base of the junction unmatched. This CDR3 is CASSLGLAPNTGELFF. For the CDR3, the DNA is TGTGCCAGCAGCTTAGGACTAGCGCCGAACACCGGGGAGCTGTTTTTT.